Listed below are T cell receptor beta chains from one sample, sequenced in a study of blood T cell repertoires in COVID-19. Here immunoSEQ multiplex PCR was the method, and the copy in TCRdb shows in-frame clones only, minus some. The sample has about 410,000 clones; about 90% are singletons. Material for sequencing was PBMCs or T cells enriched from blood (not recorded which). All receptors come from a woman in her 30s who had recovered from COVID-19. CDR3s include the opening cysteine and the closing phenylalanine or tryptophan. A D gene is named only where the DNA matches it firmly.

D	V	J	DNA	CDR3
.	TRBV20-1	TRBJ2-7	TGCAGTGCTCCCCTAGGGGGGGGGCAGTACTTC	CSAPLGGGQYF
.	TRBV19	TRBJ2-7	TGTGCCAGTAGTATAGCGGGGATCGACTACGAGCAGTACTTC	CASSIAGIDYEQYF
.	TRBV5-1	TRBJ2-2	TGCGCCAGCAGCTTGATGGCGGGGAACACCGGGGAGCTGTTTTTT	CASSLMAGNTGELFF
TRBD1	TRBV29-1	TRBJ1-1	TGCAGCGTTTACAACCCTCGGTCGGGACAGCTCATGAACACTGAAGCTTTCTTT	CSVYNPRSGQLMNTEAFF
TRBD1	TRBV12-3/TRBV12-4	TRBJ1-2	TGTGCCAGCAGGGCGGACAGGAATTATGGCTACACCTTC	CASRADRNYGYTF
.	TRBV29-1	TRBJ1-2	TGCAGCGCGACCGGGGGTTCCCACTATGGCTACACCTTC	CSATGGSHYGYTF
.	TRBV15	TRBJ1-3	TGTGCCACCAGCAGAGATCACCGGGGATCTGGAAACACCATATATTTT	CATSRDHRGSGNTIYF
TRBD1	TRBV19	TRBJ1-1	TGTGCCAGTAGTGCCCGGGACAGGGGAGGCACTGAAGCTTTCTTT	CASSARDRGGTEAFF
TRBD2	TRBV9	TRBJ2-5	TGTGCCAGCAGCGTAGGACTAGCGGGGGACGAGACCCAGTACTTC	CASSVGLAGDETQYF
TRBD2	TRBV5-6	TRBJ2-3	TGTGCCAGCAGCAGGGGACTAGCGGGAGTATGGGCAGATACGCAGTATTTT	CASSRGLAGVWADTQYF
.	TRBV19	TRBJ2-3	TGTGCCAGTACTCCGCTGGACAGATCCACAGATACGCAGTATTTT	CASTPLDRSTDTQYF
TRBD1	TRBV5-5	TRBJ1-2	TGTGCCAGCAGCCCCCGGGACAGGGGGCCGTTTGGCTACACCTTC	CASSPRDRGPFGYTF
.	TRBV28	TRBJ1-3	TGTGCCCTCAGTTTGAGGAACCCTAGCTCTGGAAACACCATATATTTT	CALSLRNPSSGNTIYF